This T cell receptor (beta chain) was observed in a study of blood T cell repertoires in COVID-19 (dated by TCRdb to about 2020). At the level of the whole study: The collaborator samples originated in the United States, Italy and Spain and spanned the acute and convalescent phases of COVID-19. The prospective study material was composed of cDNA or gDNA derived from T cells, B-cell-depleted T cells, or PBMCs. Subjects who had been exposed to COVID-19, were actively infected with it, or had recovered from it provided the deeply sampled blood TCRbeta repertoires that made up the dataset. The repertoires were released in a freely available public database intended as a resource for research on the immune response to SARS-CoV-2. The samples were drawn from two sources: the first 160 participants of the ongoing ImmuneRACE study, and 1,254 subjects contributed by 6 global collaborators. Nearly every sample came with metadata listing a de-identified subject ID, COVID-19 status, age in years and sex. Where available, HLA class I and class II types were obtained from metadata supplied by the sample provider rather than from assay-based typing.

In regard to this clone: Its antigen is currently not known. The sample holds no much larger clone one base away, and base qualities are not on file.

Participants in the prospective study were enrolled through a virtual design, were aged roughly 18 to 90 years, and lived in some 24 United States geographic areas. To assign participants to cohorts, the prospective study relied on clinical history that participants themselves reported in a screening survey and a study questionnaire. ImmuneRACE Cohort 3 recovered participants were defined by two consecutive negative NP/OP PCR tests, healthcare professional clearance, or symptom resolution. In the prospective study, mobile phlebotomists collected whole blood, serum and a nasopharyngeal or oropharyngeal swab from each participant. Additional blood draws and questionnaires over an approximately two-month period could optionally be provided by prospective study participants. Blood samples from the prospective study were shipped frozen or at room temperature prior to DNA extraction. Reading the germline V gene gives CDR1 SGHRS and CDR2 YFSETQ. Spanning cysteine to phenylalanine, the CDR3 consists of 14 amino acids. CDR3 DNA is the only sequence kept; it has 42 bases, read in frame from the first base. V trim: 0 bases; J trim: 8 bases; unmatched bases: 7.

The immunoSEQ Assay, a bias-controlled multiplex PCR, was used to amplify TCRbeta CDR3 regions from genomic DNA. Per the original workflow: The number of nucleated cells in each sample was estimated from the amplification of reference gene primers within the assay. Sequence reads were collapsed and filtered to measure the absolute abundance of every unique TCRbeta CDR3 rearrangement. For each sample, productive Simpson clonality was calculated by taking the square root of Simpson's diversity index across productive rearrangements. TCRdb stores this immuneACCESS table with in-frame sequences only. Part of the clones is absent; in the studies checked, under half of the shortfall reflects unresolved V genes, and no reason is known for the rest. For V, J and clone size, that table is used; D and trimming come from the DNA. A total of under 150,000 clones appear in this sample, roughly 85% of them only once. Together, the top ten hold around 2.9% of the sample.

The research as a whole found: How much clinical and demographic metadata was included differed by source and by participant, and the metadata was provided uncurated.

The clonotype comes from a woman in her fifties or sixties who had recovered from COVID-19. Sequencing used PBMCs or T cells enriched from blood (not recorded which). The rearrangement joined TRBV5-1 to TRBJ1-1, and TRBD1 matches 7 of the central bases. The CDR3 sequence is CASSLAQGRSEAFF. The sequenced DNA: TGCGCCAGCAGCTTGGCACAGGGGCGATCCGAAGCTTTCTTT.